The rows below give T cell receptor beta chains drawn from one sample of a study of T cells in Graves' hyperthyroidism and ophthalmopathy. TCRdb fed the multiplex PCR reads into MiXCR, producing one record per CDR3 protein. The sample lists hundreds of thousands of distinct CDR3 sequences; just under 20% were seen once. Sequenced material: blood. These receptors came from a man aged 35 to 55 with Graves' ophthalmopathy. CDR3s include the opening cysteine and the closing phenylalanine or tryptophan. D genes are given only for firm matches. Only part of the rows carry a size: once, few, many, or a class if the clone is expanded.

CDR3 DNA | CDR3 protein | J gene | V gene | clone size | D gene
TGCAGTGCTCTTCCAGGGGGCGCCGGAGAAAAACTGTTTTTT | CSALPGGAGEKLFF | TRBJ1-4 | TRBV20-1 | . | TRBD1
TGTGCCAGCAGTATACAGGGTTCTGGGGCCAACGTCCTGACTTTC | CASSIQGSGANVLTF | TRBJ2-6 | TRBV28 | few | .
TGTGCCAGCAGCCGACAGTCCCACGAGCAGTACTTC | CASSRQSHEQYF | TRBJ2-7 | TRBV13 | many | .
TGTGCCACCAACAGTGACTCCTACAATGAGCAGTTCTTC | CATNSDSYNEQFF | TRBJ2-1 | TRBV10-3 | many | .
TGCAGTGCAAGACCAACGAGCTCCTACAATGAGCAGTTCTTC | CSARPTSSYNEQFF | TRBJ2-1 | TRBV20-1 | . | .
TGTGCCAGCAGCTTAGCGCTAACTGAGCGGGAGAGCACAGATACGCAGTATTTT | CASSLALTERESTDTQYF | TRBJ2-3 | TRBV7-8 | many | TRBD2
TGTGCCAGCAGCTTAGGAGGGGGCAGTGAAAAACTGTTTTTT | CASSLGGGSEKLFF | TRBJ1-4 | TRBV7-9 | many | TRBD1
TGTGCCAGCAGTGAAGAGGAGCGGCAGGCACCCAGCACAGATACGCAGTATTTT | CASSEEERQAPSTDTQYF | TRBJ2-3 | TRBV6-1 | few | .
TGTGCCAGCAGCGGACTAGCGGTTAGCACAGATACGCAGTATTTT | CASSGLAVSTDTQYF | TRBJ2-3 | TRBV9 | . | TRBD2
TGTGCCAGCAGTTTATTGGGAGCGGGGTCCGAGACCCAGTACTTC | CASSLLGAGSETQYF | TRBJ2-5 | TRBV27 | . | TRBD2
TGTGCCAGCAGCTTGTCCCCCAGGACAGGACATTATGGCTACACCTTC | CASSLSPRTGHYGYTF | TRBJ1-2 | TRBV5-8 | few | TRBD1
TGTGCCAGCAGTTTCAGAGACAGGGGGCGAAATGAGCAGTTCTTC | CASSFRDRGRNEQFF | TRBJ2-1 | TRBV28 | . | TRBD1
TGTGCCAGCAGCCCCGGGGCGGCTAGGCGGGTTTTTGATGAGCAGTTCTTC | CASSPGAARRVFDEQFF | TRBJ2-1 | TRBV7-6 | . | .
TGTGCCAGCAGACGGGACGGCCAGCCCCAGCATTTT | CASRRDGQPQHF | TRBJ1-5 | TRBV28 | . | .
TGTGCCAGCAAAGGGACGCAAAGAAGTTCACCCCTCCACTTT | CASKGTQRSSPLHF | TRBJ1-6 | TRBV6-5 | many | .
TGCGCCAGCAGCACCGACGGGACAGCTTTCTACGAGCAGTACTTC | CASSTDGTAFYEQYF | TRBJ2-7 | TRBV5-1 | . | TRBD1
TGTGCCAGCAGTGAAGGGTACGGTGAAGCTTTCTTT | CASSEGYGEAFF | TRBJ1-1 | TRBV6-1 | . | .
TGTGCCAGCTCACCGATGGACAGTAGGTCACCCTTCCACTTT | CASSPMDSRSPFHF | TRBJ1-6 | TRBV18 | . | .
TGTGCCAGTAGTAAGGCGTCTTCGAATCAGCCCCAGCATTTT | CASSKASSNQPQHF | TRBJ1-5 | TRBV19 | . | .
TGTGCCAGCAGCCCGGGACCGGGACACGAAAACATTCAGTACTTC | CASSPGPGHENIQYF | TRBJ2-4 | TRBV28 | few | .
TGTGCCAGCAGTGAAGGCGACAGGAACACTGAAGCTTTCTTT | CASSEGDRNTEAFF | TRBJ1-1 | TRBV6-1 | few | .
TGCAGCGTTGAGGGCAGGGGCACAACAGGGAACACTGAAGCTTTCTTT | CSVEGRGTTGNTEAFF | TRBJ1-1 | TRBV20-1 | . | .
TGTGCTAGCGGGGCAGGGGAAATAAATGGCTACACCTTC | CASGAGEINGYTF | TRBJ1-2 | TRBV12-5 | . | .
TGTGCCAGCAGTCAAACTCCGGGTGGCTACACCTTC | CASSQTPGGYTF | TRBJ1-2 | TRBV28 | . | .
TGTGCCAGCAGCTTGTACCAGGGGCATGAGCAGTTCTTC | CASSLYQGHEQFF | TRBJ2-1 | TRBV11-1 | many | .
TGCAGTGCTAGAGCAGATACGCAGTATTTT | CSARADTQYF | TRBJ2-3 | TRBV20-1 | few | .
TGTGCCAGCTGTCCAGCGGACCTTCGGGATACGCAGTATTTT | CASCPADLRDTQYF | TRBJ2-3 | TRBV2 | few | .
TGTGCCAGCAGCCCCGTCCCAGATACGCAGTATTTT | CASSPVPDTQYF | TRBJ2-3 | TRBV28 | few | .
TGCAGTGCTAGAGATGGAGGACAATTAACAGATACGCAGTATTTT | CSARDGGQLTDTQYF | TRBJ2-3 | TRBV20-1 | . | .
TGTGCCTCCTCAGGGCAGCCGAGGAACACTGAAGCTTTCTTT | CASSGQPRNTEAFF | TRBJ1-1 | TRBV28 | many | .
TGTGCCAGCAGTTACTCCCAGGCCAGCACGGCCTACACCTTC | CASSYSQASTAYTF | TRBJ1-2 | TRBV6-1 | many | .